This T cell receptor (beta chain) was sequenced in a study of blood T cell repertoires in COVID-19. CDR1 and CDR2 (germline): SEHNR, FQNEAQ (reference sequence). The junction had 10 bases not matched to a gene; V was cut back by 7 bases and J by 6 bases. The CDR3 covers 15 residues. Generated by immunoSEQ multiplex PCR, the TCRdb table keeps only in-frame clones and is missing some. Of about 170,000 clones listed, around 87% are singletons. This chain joins TRBV7-9 and TRBJ2-1, with 9 bases fitting TRBD1. Material: peripheral blood. This sequence originates from a man in his sixties with COVID-19, enrolled during active disease. CDR3 bases: TGTGCCAGCAACCAACAGGGGGCGCGGGGCAATGAGCAGTTCTTC. Protein: CASNQQGARGNEQFF.